These 17 T cell receptor beta chains share one sample of origin, sequenced in a study of spatial heterogeneity in lung cancer. Study-wide points: Expanded intratumoral alpha and beta TCR counts tracked tumor mutation counts.

These receptors have no identified antigens. TCRdb recomputed calls from the 5' RACE reads with MiXCR, one row per CDR3 protein. The profile shows 3,000 or so distinct CDR3 sequences, 5% to 7% of them singletons. Time point described: sample taken at primary tumor resection. Sequenced here: lung tumor tissue, sampled at surgery. The source is a male donor with early-stage non-small cell lung cancer.

As for this clonotype: This beta chain lies outside the target of a library built for alpha chains; its clone size means little. This chain joins TRBV7-2 and TRBJ2-3; 9 bases fit TRBD2. CDR1 and CDR2 (germline): SGHTA, FQGNSA. Unmatched junction bases numbered 2, after V lost 4 bases and J lost 0 bases. This CDR3 spans 15 amino acids. The CDR3 DNA follows: TGTGCCAGCAGCTCGCTAGCGGGGAGCACAGATACGCAGTATTTT. Its protein product is CASSSLAGSTDTQYF.

By share, this clonotype counts as medium-sized. This beta chain is an off-target read within a library intended for alpha chains, so its frequency means little. This chain uses TRBV10-1 with TRBJ2-3; a weak D match, TRBD2 (5 bases). The length of the CDR3 is 14 residues. CDR1 and CDR2 from the germline V gene are WNHNN and SYGVQD (reference sequence). V lost 3 bases, J lost 6 bases, and 13 bases lay in between. The chain's CDR3 is CASSDRRRGDTQYF. CDR3 DNA sequence: TGCGCCAGCAGTGACCGGAGGCGCGGGGATACGCAGTATTTT.

By its share, this clonotype is medium-sized. Found in a library prepared for alpha chains, this beta chain is an off-target read, and its abundance has little meaning. The CDR3 DNA reads as TGTGCCAGCAGCTCCGACAGGAGCTCCTACAATGAGCAGTTCTTC. Protein: CASSSDRSSYNEQFF. The chain links TRBV7-2 to TRBJ2-1; a weak D match, TRBD1 (6 bases). The CDR3 has 15 residues. V lost 4 bases, J lost 0 bases, and 10 bases lay in between. Germline CDR1 reads SGHTA; CDR2 reads FQGNSA.

By share, this clonotype ranks as large (0.1 to 1%). This beta chain is off target for a library built for alpha chains, so its abundance means little. The J gene is TRBJ1-1, the V gene TRBV10-3; unclear D gene. The CDR3 totals 15 residues. In germline, CDR1 is ENHRY, CDR2 SYGVKD. Trimming cost V 0 bases and J 4 bases, with 12 bases left between them. The CDR3 is CAISESTGDGTEAFF. CDR3 coding DNA: TGTGCCATCAGTGAGTCGACGGGAGACGGCACTGAAGCTTTCTTT.

This clonotype is termed medium-sized. The library was designed around alpha chains, so this beta chain is a stray read whose abundance carries little weight. This chain connects TRBV9 to TRBJ2-5; 9 nucleotides align to TRBD2. The CDR3 runs 15 residues. CDR1 and CDR2 (germline): SGDLS, YYNGEE. The V gene end was trimmed by 7 bases and the J gene end by 4 bases; junction bases not matched to a gene: 11. CDR3 sequence reads: CASGPSGIGGETQYF. CDR3 DNA sequence: TGTGCCAGCGGACCTAGCGGGATCGGGGGAGAGACCCAGTACTTC.

This clonotype was seen ten or more times. Being off target in a library aimed at alpha chains, this beta chain has a size of little meaning. The chain uses TRBV6-1 and TRBJ2-5; perhaps TRBD1 as D (6 bases). V dropped 7 bases and J dropped 2 bases, with 11 bases sitting between them. This CDR3 is 13 amino acids long. Germline V gene lookup returns CDR1 MNHNS and CDR2 SASEGT. CDR3: CASTLDRQETQYF. CDR3 nucleotides: TGTGCCAGCACCCTAGACAGGCAAGAGACCCAGTACTTC.

This clonotype is judged medium-sized. This beta chain lies outside the target of a library built for alpha chains; its clone size means little. The rearrangement links TRBV6-5 to TRBJ1-3; D is undetermined. The CDR3 sequence is 15 residues long. Germline V gene data show CDR1 as MNHEY and CDR2 as SVGAGI. Between the trimmed V and J ends, which lost 9 bases and 3 bases, there was a span of 18 bases. The CDR3 coding sequence is TGTGCCAGTGGCTCCGGGATTTTATATGGAAACACCATATATTTT. Encoded protein: CASGSGILYGNTIYF.

By share, this clonotype counts as medium-sized. This beta chain is a stray sequence in a library constructed for alpha chains; its clone size is not meaningful. The CDR3 sequence: CSARDRGFPGANVLTF. The CDR3 region has the DNA TGCAGTGCTAGAGATCGGGGGTTTCCTGGGGCCAACGTCCTGACTTTC. This sequence joins TRBV20-1 and TRBJ2-6, with D tentatively TRBD2 (6 bases). This CDR3 is built from 16 residues. Germline CDR1 reads DFQATT; CDR2 reads SNEGSKA (reference sequence). V lost 0 bases and J 2 bases, leaving 11 bases between the germline ends.

This clonotype is labeled as medium-sized (0.01 to 0.1%). Since it is a stray read in a library aimed at alpha chains, this beta chain has a size that is not meaningful. The genes are TRBV5-1 and TRBJ2-5; no definite D call. V dropped 8 bases and J dropped 0 bases, with 5 bases sitting between them. This CDR3 comprises 11 residues. In germline, CDR1 is SGHRS, CDR2 YFSETQ. CDR3 loop: CASGHQETQYF. DNA for the CDR3: TGCGCCAGTGGTCACCAAGAGACCCAGTACTTC.

By its share, this clonotype is medium-sized. This beta chain turned up in a library designed for alpha chains; as an off-target read, its abundance says little. The gene calls are TRBV7-9 and TRBJ1-1; no clear D gene. The V gene lost 0 bases and the J gene lost 4 bases, with 6 bases spanning the gap. The CDR3 loop spans 13 amino acids. Germline-derived CDR1 and CDR2 are SEHNR and FQNEAQ (reference sequence). CDR3: CASSLAGITEAFF. Here the CDR3 DNA reads TGTGCCAGCAGCTTAGCAGGGATCACTGAAGCTTTCTTT. Variable domain in full (rest from reference TRBV7-9 and TRBJ1-1): DTGVSQNPRHKITKRGQNVTFRCDPISEHNRLYWYRQTLGQGPEFLTYFQNEAQLEKSRLLSDRFSAERPKGSFSTLEIQRTEQGDSAMYLCASSLAGITEAFFGQGTRLTVV.

This clonotype is medium-sized in the sample. In a library made to pick up alpha chains, this beta chain is a stray read with a size that means little. V usage is TRBV29-1 and J usage is TRBJ1-1; D ambiguous. Between the trimmed V and J ends, which lost 6 bases and 4 bases, there was a span of 18 bases. Per the germline V gene, CDR1 is SQVTM and CDR2 is ANQGSEA. The CDR3 sequence is 14 residues long. This CDR3 is CSVSPGRTSTEAFF. In DNA form, the CDR3 reads TGCAGCGTGTCCCCCGGGAGGACCAGCACTGAAGCTTTCTTT.

This clonotype is categorized as medium-sized (0.01 to 0.1%). This beta chain was picked up by a library intended for alpha chains and is off target, so its count carries little meaning. The V and J genes are TRBV3-1 and TRBJ1-1, with TRBD1 matching 8 bases. The CDR3 contains 14 residues. CDR1 LGHDT and CDR2 YNNKEL come from the germline V gene (reference sequence). The ends lost 4 bases at V and 5 bases at J; junction bases unmatched: 6. Written as DNA, the CDR3 is TGTGCCAGCAGCCTTGGGACAGGAAGTACTGAAGCTTTCTTT. Protein sequence: CASSLGTGSTEAFF.

This clonotype is termed medium-sized. This beta chain is a stray read from a library made for alpha chains; its abundance is not meaningful. This chain uses TRBV20-1 with TRBJ1-2; D uncertain. Trimming left V 6 bases short and J 1 base short, with 6 bases between. This CDR3 contains 11 residues. Germline V gene sequence: CDR1 DFQATT, CDR2 SNEGSKA (reference sequence). CDR3 protein: CSAFDNYGYTF. CDR3 coding DNA: TGCAGTGCATTCGATAACTATGGCTACACCTTC.

This clonotype is termed medium-sized. This beta chain slipped into a library made for alpha chains as a stray read, so its size is not meaningful. The chain joins TRBV18 to TRBJ1-1; D unclear. This CDR3 is built from 14 residues. Germline-derived CDR1 and CDR2 are KGHSH and LQKENI. Trimming pared 1 base from V and 4 bases from J, leaving 10 bases between. CDR3 sequence (DNA): TGTGCCAGCTCACCACACAGAGATCTCACTGAAGCTTTCTTT. This sequence encodes CASSPHRDLTEAFF.

By share, this clonotype counts as medium-sized. The library was built for alpha chains, so this beta chain is an off-target read and its size means little. This sequence joins TRBV5-5 and TRBJ1-1; 9 positions match TRBD1. The CDR3 extends over 13 amino acids. Looked up from germline, CDR1 is SGHKS and CDR2 is YYEKEE (reference sequence). V shed 6 bases, J shed 5 bases, and the junction held 5 bases outside the gene matches. CDR3 coding DNA: TGTGCCAGCAAAAGACAGGGGGGAACTGAAGCTTTCTTT. Encoded protein: CASKRQGGTEAFF.

This clonotype is medium-sized in the sample. With the library built for alpha chains, this beta chain is off target and its frequency is not meaningful. The chain employs TRBV5-1 and TRBJ2-7; the match to TRBD1 covers 7 bases. From germline, CDR1 is SGHRS and CDR2 YFSETQ. J was trimmed by 2 bases and V by 6 bases; bases with no gene match: 11. CDR3 size: 15 residues. The CDR3 protein is CASTPGGRVAYEQYF. Here the CDR3 DNA reads TGCGCCAGCACCCCAGGGGGAAGGGTCGCCTACGAGCAGTACTTC.

As regards this clonotype: This beta chain turned up in a library designed for alpha chains; as an off-target read, its abundance says little. The chain combines TRBV4-2 with TRBJ2-7, with 12 bases identical to TRBD2. V lost 4 bases to trimming and J lost 7 bases; unmatched junction nucleotides: 8. CDR3 size: 15 residues. Germline values: CDR1 LGHNA, CDR2 YNFKEQ. CDR3 in amino acids: CASSLRTSGTGEQYF. The CDR3, as DNA: TGTGCCAGCAGCCTAAGGACTAGCGGGACGGGGGAGCAGTACTTC.